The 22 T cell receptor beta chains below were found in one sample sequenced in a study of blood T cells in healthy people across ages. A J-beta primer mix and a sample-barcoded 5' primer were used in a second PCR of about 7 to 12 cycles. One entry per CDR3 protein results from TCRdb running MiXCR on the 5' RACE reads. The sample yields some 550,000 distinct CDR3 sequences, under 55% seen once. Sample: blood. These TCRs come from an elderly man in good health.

CDR3 in amino acids: CASSLLLTGELFF. CDR3 nucleotide sequence: TGCGCCAGCAGCCTGTTACTCACCGGGGAGCTGTTTTTT. The rearrangement uses TRBV4-3 and TRBJ2-2; no definite D call. The CDR3 covers 13 residues. Trimming removed 4 bases at V and 4 bases at J, with 7 bases between. From germline, CDR1 is LGHNA and CDR2 YSLEER.

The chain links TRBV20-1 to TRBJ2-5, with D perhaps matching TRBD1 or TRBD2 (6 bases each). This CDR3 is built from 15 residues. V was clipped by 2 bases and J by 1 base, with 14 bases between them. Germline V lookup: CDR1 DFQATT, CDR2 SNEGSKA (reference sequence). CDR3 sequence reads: CSARWGRDPQETQYF. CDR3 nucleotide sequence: TGCAGTGCTAGATGGGGGCGGGACCCCCAAGAGACCCAGTACTTC.

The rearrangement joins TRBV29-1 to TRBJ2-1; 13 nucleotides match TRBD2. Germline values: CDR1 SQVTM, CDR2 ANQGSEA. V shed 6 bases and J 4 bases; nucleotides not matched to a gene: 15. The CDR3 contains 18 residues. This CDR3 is CSVGGTSGTTSRYNEQFF. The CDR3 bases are TGCAGCGTCGGGGGGACTAGCGGGACCACGTCCCGGTACAATGAGCAGTTCTTC.

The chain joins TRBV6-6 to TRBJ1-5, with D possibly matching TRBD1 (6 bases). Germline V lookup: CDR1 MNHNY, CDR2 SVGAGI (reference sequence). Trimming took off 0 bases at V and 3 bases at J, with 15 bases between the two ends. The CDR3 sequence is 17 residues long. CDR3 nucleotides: TGTGCCAGCAGTTACTCGACAGGCCGAACTACCAATCAGCCCCAGCATTTT. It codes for CASSYSTGRTTNQPQHF.

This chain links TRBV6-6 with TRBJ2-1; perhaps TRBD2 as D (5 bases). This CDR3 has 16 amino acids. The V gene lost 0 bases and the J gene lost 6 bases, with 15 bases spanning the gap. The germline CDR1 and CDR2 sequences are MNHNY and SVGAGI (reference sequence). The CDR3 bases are TGTGCCAGCAGTTACTCGACCCGTACTAGTTTCAATGAGCAGTTCTTC. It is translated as CASSYSTRTSFNEQFF.

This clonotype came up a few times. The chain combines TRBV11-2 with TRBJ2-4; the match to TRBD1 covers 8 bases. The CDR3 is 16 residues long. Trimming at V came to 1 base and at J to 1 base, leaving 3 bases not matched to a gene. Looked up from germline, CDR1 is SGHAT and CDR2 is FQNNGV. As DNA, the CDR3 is TGTGCCAGCAGCTTAGGACAGGGGTTGGCCAAAAACATTCAGTACTTC. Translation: CASSLGQGLAKNIQYF.

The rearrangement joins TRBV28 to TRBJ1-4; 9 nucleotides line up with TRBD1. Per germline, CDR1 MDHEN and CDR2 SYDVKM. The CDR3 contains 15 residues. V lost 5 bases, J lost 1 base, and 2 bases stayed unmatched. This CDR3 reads CASSGGQGTNEKLFF. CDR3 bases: TGTGCCAGCAGTGGGGGACAGGGAACTAATGAAAAACTGTTTTTT.

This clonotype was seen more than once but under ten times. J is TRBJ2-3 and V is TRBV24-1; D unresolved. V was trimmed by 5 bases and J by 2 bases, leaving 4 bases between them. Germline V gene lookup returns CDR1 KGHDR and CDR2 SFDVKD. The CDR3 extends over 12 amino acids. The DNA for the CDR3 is TGTGCCACCAGTGGGGACACAGATACGCAGTATTTT. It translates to CATSGDTDTQYF.

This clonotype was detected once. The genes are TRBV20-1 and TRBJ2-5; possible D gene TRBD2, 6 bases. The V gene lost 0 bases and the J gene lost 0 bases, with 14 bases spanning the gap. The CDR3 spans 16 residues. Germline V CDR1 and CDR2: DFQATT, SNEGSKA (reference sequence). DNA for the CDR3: TGCAGTGCTAGAGATTCGCGGAGGGGTAACCAAGAGACCCAGTACTTC. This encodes CSARDSRRGNQETQYF.

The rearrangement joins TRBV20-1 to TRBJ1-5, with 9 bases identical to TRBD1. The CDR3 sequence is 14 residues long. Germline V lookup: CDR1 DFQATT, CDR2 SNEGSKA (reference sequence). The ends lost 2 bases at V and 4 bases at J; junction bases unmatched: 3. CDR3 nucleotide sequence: TGCAGTGCTAGATTGGACAGGGGAAATCAGCCCCAGCATTTT. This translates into CSARLDRGNQPQHF.

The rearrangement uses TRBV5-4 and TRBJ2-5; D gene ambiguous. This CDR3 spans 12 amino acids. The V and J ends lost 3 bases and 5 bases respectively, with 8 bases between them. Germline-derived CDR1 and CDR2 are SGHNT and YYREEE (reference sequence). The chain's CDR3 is CASSYPRETQYF. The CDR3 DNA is TGTGCCAGCAGCTACCCCAGGGAGACCCAGTACTTC.

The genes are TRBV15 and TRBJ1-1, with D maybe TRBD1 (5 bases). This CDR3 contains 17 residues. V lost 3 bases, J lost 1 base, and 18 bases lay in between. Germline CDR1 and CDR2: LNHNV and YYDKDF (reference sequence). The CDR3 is CATSRALGGTANTEAFF. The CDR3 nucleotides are TGTGCCACCAGCAGGGCCTTAGGAGGGACGGCGAACACTGAAGCTTTCTTT.

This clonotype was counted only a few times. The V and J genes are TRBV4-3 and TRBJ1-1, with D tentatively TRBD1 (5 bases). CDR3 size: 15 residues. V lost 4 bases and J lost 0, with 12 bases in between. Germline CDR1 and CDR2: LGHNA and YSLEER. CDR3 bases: TGCGCCAGCAGCCCATCCGGGACGGTGAACACTGAAGCTTTCTTT. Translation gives CASSPSGTVNTEAFF.

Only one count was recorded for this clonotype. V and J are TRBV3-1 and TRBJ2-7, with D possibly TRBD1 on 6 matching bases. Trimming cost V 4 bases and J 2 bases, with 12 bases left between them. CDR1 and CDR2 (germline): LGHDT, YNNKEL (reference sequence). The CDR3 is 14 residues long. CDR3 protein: CASSLRGPAYEQYF. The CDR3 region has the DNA TGTGCCAGCAGCCTCAGGGGTCCGGCCTACGAGCAGTACTTC.

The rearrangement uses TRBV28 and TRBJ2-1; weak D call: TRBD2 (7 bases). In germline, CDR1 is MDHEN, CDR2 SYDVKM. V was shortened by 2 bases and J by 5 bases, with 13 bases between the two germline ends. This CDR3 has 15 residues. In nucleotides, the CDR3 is TGTGCCAGCAGTTTAGGGGGGGCATTCCACAATGAGCAGTTCTTC. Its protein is CASSLGGAFHNEQFF.

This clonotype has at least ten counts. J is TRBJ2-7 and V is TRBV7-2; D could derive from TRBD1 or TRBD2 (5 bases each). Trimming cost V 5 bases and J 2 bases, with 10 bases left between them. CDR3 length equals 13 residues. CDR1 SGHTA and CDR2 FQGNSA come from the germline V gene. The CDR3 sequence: CASSRDRTYEQYF. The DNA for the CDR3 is TGTGCCAGCAGCCGGGACCGCACCTACGAGCAGTACTTC.

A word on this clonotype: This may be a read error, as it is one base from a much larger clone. As DNA, the CDR3 is TGCAGCGTCGGACTAGCGGGCACAGATACGCAGTATTTT. It is translated as CSVGLAGTDTQYF. The chain links TRBV29-1 to TRBJ2-3, with 10 bases that match TRBD2. The CDR3 sequence is 13 residues long. CDR1 SQVTM and CDR2 ANQGSEA come from the germline V gene. The trim removed 6 bases at V and 1 base at J, leaving 1 base unmatched.

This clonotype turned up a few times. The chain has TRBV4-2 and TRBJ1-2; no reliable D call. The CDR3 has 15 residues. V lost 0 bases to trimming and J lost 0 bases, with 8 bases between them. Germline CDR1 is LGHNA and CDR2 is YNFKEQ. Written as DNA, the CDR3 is TGTGCCAGCAGCCAAGATCTCGTAGCTAACTATGGCTACACCTTC. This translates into CASSQDLVANYGYTF.

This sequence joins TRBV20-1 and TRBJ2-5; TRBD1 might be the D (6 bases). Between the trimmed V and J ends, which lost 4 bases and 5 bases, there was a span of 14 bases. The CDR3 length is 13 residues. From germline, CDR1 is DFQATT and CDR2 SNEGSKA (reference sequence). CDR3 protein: CSAKYRVGETQYF. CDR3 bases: TGCAGTGCTAAATACAGGGTTGGGGAGACCCAGTACTTC.

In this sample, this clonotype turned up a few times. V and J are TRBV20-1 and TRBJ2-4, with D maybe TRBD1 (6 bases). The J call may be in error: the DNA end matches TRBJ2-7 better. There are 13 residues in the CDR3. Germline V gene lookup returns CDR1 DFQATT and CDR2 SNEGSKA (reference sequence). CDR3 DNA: TGCAGTGTTAAGACAGGTTTGCTGGCCGAGCAGTACTTC. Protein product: CSVKTGLLAEQYF.

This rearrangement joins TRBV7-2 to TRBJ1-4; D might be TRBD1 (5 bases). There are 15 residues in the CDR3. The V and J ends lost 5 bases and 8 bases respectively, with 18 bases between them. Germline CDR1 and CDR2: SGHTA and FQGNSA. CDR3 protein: CASSDTAGLIEKLFF. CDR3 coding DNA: TGTGCCAGCAGCGATACCGCAGGGTTGATCGAAAAACTGTTTTTT.

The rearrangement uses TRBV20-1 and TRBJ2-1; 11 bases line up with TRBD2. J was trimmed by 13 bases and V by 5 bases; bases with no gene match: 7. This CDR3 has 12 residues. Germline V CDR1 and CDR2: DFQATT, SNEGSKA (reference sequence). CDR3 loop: CSAEVAGGTQFF. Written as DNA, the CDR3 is TGCAGTGCTGAAGTAGCGGGAGGGACTCAGTTCTTC.